Included here is one T cell receptor (beta chain) sequence, with context. Its antigen is as yet unknown. The sample comes from a study of cytomegalovirus exposure and HLA in healthy donors. This CDR3 has 15 amino acids. Trimming shortened V by 0 bases and J by 4 bases, and 10 bases separated the two germline ends. The germline CDR1 and CDR2 sequences are LGHNA and YNFKEQ. Points from the study as a whole: For most subjects, TCR beta sequences were reported to predict HLA-A and HLA-B alleles with accuracy. CMV serostatus alone was available as immune exposure information. At a 0.05 false discovery rate, a later analysis found some 17,000 TCR beta sequences to be associated with HLA alleles.

Primers: 60 Vbeta forward and 13 Jbeta reverse. Generated by immunoSEQ multiplex PCR, the TCRdb table keeps only in-frame clones and is missing some. The sample shows about 130,000 clones, 80% to 85% of them seen only once. The receptor was isolated from a woman in her thirties in good health and CMV-seronegative. Material for sequencing was PBMCs. The chain employs TRBV4-2 and TRBJ2-1; tentative D call: TRBD1 (6 bases). CDR3 bases: TGTGCCAGCAGCCAAGACAGGGGCCCTTACAATGAGCAGTTCTTC. It is translated as CASSQDRGPYNEQFF.